The 26 T cell receptor beta chains listed next were all sequenced from one sample in a study of T cells expressing NK-cell markers. Reprocessing the 5' RACE reads, TCRdb reports a single entry for every CDR3 protein and omits DNA. The listing records 550,000 to 600,000 distinct CDR3 sequences. The sequenced material came from blood T cells: a sorted CD56 or NKG2C T cell subset, CD4+ or CD8+ T cells, or bulk PBMC T cells (not recorded which). These receptors came from a young man in good health.

V gene TRBV15 combines with J gene TRBJ2-1; without DNA, the TCRdb call of TRBD1 cannot be checked. Germline V gene data show CDR1 as LNHNV and CDR2 as YYDKDF (reference sequence). The CDR3 contains 17 residues. The CDR3 here is CATSRGQGAPDYNEQFF.

The chain combines TRBV11-2 with TRBJ2-5; TCRdb indicates TRBD2, and absent DNA this call remains unverified. The CDR3 has 14 amino acids. The germline gives CDR1 SGHAT, CDR2 FQNNGV. The CDR3 reads CASSLSQGGETQYF.

V usage is TRBV20-1 and J usage is TRBJ2-1; the TRBD1 assignment by TCRdb is unverifiable without DNA. The CDR3 is made up of 14 amino acids. CDR1 is DFQATT, CDR2 SNEGSKA, per germline (reference sequence). CDR3 sequence: CSATGDRAVNEQFF.

The CDR3 here is CASSPGVETGELFF. The chain recombines TRBV5-1 with TRBJ2-2; lacking DNA, the TRBD1 call made by TCRdb goes unchecked. CDR1 and CDR2 from the germline V gene are SGHRS and YFSETQ. The CDR3 covers 14 residues.

The chain recombines TRBV19 with TRBJ1-5. The CDR3 covers 14 residues. Per the germline V gene, CDR1 is LNHDA and CDR2 is SQIVND (reference sequence). This CDR3 is CASKNSGLNQPQHF. The whole variable domain, filled in from reference TRBV19 and TRBJ1-5, reads DGGITQSPKYLFRKEGQNVTLSCEQNLNHDAMYWYRQDPGQGLRLIYYSQIVNDFQKGDIAEGYSVSREKKESFPLTVTSAQKNPTAFYLCASKNSGLNQPQHFGDGTRLSIL.

The rearrangement links TRBV6-1 to TRBJ2-7; TCRdb lists TRBD1, though no DNA is available to test this call. CDR1 and CDR2 (germline): MNHNS, SASEGT. The CDR3 runs to 15 residues. The CDR3 loop reads CASSPPGQGLTEQYF.

V gene TRBV12-3 or TRBV12-4 combines with J gene TRBJ2-3. The CDR3 contains 12 residues. The chain's CDR3 is CASGTSRDTRYF.

The J gene is TRBJ2-1, the V gene TRBV9. Germline CDR1 is SGDLS and CDR2 is YYNGEE. The CDR3 is 15 residues long. The CDR3 loop is CASSEGWVRDNEQFF.

This rearrangement joins TRBV5-1 to TRBJ2-2; TCRdb indicates TRBD1, and absent DNA this call remains unverified. Germline values: CDR1 SGHRS, CDR2 YFSETQ. The CDR3 consists of 15 residues. CDR3 residues: CASSSRNKNTGELFF. Drawing the rest from reference TRBV5-1 and TRBJ2-2, the complete variable domain is KAGVTQTPRYLIKTRGQQVTLSCSPISGHRSVSWYQQTPGQGLQFLFEYFSETQRNKGNFPGRFSGRQFSNSRSEMNVSTLELGDSALYLCASSSRNKNTGELFFGEGSRLTVL.

The genes are TRBV4-2 and TRBJ2-6; TCRdb selects TRBD1, and the lack of DNA leaves this call unchecked. This CDR3 has 17 amino acids. Germline V gene data show CDR1 as LGHNA and CDR2 as YNFKEQ. CDR3 sequence: CASSPHDRGAGANVLTF.

This sequence joins TRBV6-1 and TRBJ1-1; the D call of TRBD1 rests on TCRdb alone, since no DNA is present to check it. Germline CDR1 and CDR2: MNHNS and SASEGT. CDR3 size: 16 residues. The CDR3 sequence is CASSTGTTMTDTEAFF.

The gene calls are TRBV20-1 and TRBJ1-4. Germline V CDR1 and CDR2: DFQATT, SNEGSKA (reference sequence). This CDR3 has 11 amino acids. CDR3 protein: CSAPVLEKLFF.

The chain is built from TRBV12-3 or TRBV12-4 and TRBJ2-1; TCRdb's D call, TRBD1, is unchecked because there is no DNA. The CDR3 has 16 amino acids. This CDR3 reads CASSLIIQGPYNEQFF.

The chain has TRBV20-1 and TRBJ2-1. CDR3 length: 14 amino acids. Looked up from germline, CDR1 is DFQATT and CDR2 is SNEGSKA (reference sequence). The CDR3 protein is CSARDFLADNEQFF.

This chain links TRBV5-4 with TRBJ2-7. The CDR3 loop spans 16 amino acids. Germline V gene sequence: CDR1 SGHNT, CDR2 YYREEE (reference sequence). CDR3 in amino acids: CASSDPIGRKDYEQYF. Combining the CDR3 with reference TRBV5-4 and TRBJ2-7 gives the whole variable domain ETGVTQSPTHLIKTRGQQVTLRCSSQSGHNTVSWYQQALGQGPQFIFQYYREEENGRGNFPPRFSGLQFPNYSSELNVNALELDDSALYLCASSDPIGRKDYEQYFGPGTRLTVT.

V gene TRBV3-1 combines with J gene TRBJ1-2; TCRdb calls TRBD1, which cannot be checked without DNA. The CDR3 has 13 residues. In germline, CDR1 is LGHDT, CDR2 YNNKEL (reference sequence). The CDR3 is CASSPHVGEGYTF.

This chain connects TRBV6-2 or TRBV6-3 to TRBJ2-7; TCRdb outputs TRBD1, but without DNA this stays unchecked. The CDR3 length is 15 residues. Germline loops: CDR1 MNHEY, CDR2 SVGEGT. CDR3 in amino acids: CASRSGQHLVYEQYF.

The V and J genes are TRBV7-2 and TRBJ2-1; the TCRdb call, TRBD2, lacks DNA for checking. This CDR3 region has 16 residues. CDR1 SGHTA and CDR2 FQGNSA come from the germline V gene. The CDR3 is CASSFWTSGRRGEQFF.

The chain combines TRBV10-3 with TRBJ2-7; TCRdb returns TRBD1, unconfirmable since there is no DNA. This CDR3 comprises 14 residues. Germline CDR1 and CDR2: ENHRY and SYGVKD. This CDR3 reads CAIRPDRGKDEQYF.

This chain links TRBV20-1 with TRBJ1-1; without DNA, the TCRdb call of TRBD1 cannot be checked. There are 12 residues in the CDR3. Germline CDR1 DFQATT, CDR2 SNEGSKA (reference sequence). This chain's CDR3 is CSAKTGTPEAFF.

The chain carries TRBV7-2 and TRBJ2-5; TCRdb outputs TRBD2, but without DNA this stays unchecked. Germline V gene data show CDR1 as SGHTA and CDR2 as FQGNSA. The length of the CDR3 is 16 residues. CDR3 sequence: CASSLPEGRLQETQYF.

The genes are TRBV19 and TRBJ1-3. The CDR3 has 17 residues. Germline CDR1 LNHDA, CDR2 SQIVND (reference sequence). The CDR3 protein is CASSITLGMAAGNTIYF.

The chain employs TRBV4-1 and TRBJ2-1. The CDR3 covers 14 residues. Per the germline V gene, CDR1 is MGHRA and CDR2 is YSYEKL. The CDR3 reads CASSHTDTYNEQFF.

The CDR3 here is CASRVSAGLAGVPPEYEQYF. J is TRBJ2-7 and V is TRBV28; TCRdb lists TRBD2, though no DNA is available to test this call. CDR3 size: 20 residues. The germline gives CDR1 MDHEN, CDR2 SYDVKM.

The chain carries TRBV5-1 and TRBJ1-1; with no DNA, the TCRdb D assignment of TRBD1 cannot be verified. The CDR3 totals 14 residues. The V gene's germline CDR1 is SGHRS and CDR2 YFSETQ. CDR3: CASSWAGGKTEAFF.

The V gene is TRBV5-6, the J gene TRBJ2-5. The CDR3 is 13 amino acids. The germline V gene has CDR1 SGHDT and CDR2 YYEEEE. CDR3: CASSLGDKETQYF.